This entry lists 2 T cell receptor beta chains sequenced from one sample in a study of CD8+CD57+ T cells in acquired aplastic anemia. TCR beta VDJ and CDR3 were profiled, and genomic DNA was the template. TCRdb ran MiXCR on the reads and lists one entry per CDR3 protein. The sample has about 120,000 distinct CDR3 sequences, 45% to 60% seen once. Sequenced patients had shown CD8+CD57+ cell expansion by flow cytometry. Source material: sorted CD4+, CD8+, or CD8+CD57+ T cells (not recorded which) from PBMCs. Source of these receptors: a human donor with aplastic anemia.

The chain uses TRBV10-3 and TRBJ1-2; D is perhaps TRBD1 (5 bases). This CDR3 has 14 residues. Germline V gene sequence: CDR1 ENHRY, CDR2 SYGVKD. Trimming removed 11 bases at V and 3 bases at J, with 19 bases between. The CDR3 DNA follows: TGTGCCGCCCATCCGGACACGGGTCACTATGGCTACACCTTC. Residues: CAAHPDTGHYGYTF.

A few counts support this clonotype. CDR3 region: CASSSRGYSNQPQHF. The CDR3 region has the DNA TGTGCCAGCAGCTCCCGAGGGTATAGCAATCAGCCCCAGCATTTT. The gene calls are TRBV11-2 and TRBJ1-5; unclear D gene. V was shortened by 4 bases and J by 0 bases, with 10 bases between the two germline ends. From germline, CDR1 is SGHAT and CDR2 FQNNGV. The CDR3 has 15 residues.